This TCR beta chain was retrieved from a study of T cells in Graves' hyperthyroidism and ophthalmopathy. The diagnoses drew upon clinical symptoms, serum thyroxine and TRAb, thyroid ultrasound and orbital computed tomography. The CDR3 is 15 amino acids. Trimming removed 1 base from V and 2 bases from J, with 9 bases in between. Germline lookup yields CDR1 SGHAT and CDR2 FQNNGV. To note about this clonotype: The antigen remains undetermined.

Points from the study as a whole: Ophthalmopathy could be told apart from stable hyperthyroidism with a 13 V-J model. Blood also contained most expanded thyroid clonotypes above 0.001.

Authors of the study amplified TCR beta CDR3 regions from RNA transcripts. HTBI primers drove first-round RT-PCR of the TCR CDR3. Each CDR3 protein gets one entry after TCRdb re-called the multiplex PCR reads with MiXCR. The sample carries about 690,000 distinct CDR3 sequences, roughly 17% recorded once. The chain has TRBV11-2 and TRBJ2-1; D not resolved. The specimen sequenced was blood. This TCR was sampled from a man aged 50-60 years with Graves' hyperthyroidism. The CDR3 region has the DNA TGTGCCAGCAGCTTAGCCCTATCCCCCTACAATGAGCAGTTCTTC. Its protein product is CASSLALSPYNEQFF.